One and the same sample provided the 30 T cell receptor beta chains below, sequenced in a study of blood T cell repertoires in COVID-19. Clones were read by immunoSEQ multiplex PCR, and TCRdb kept only the in-frame ones, dropping some. The data show about 260,000 clones, roughly 88% seen once. The sequenced sample was PBMCs or T cells enriched from blood (not recorded which). The source of these receptors is a woman in her forties or fifties who had recovered from COVID-19.

The chain has TRBV27 and TRBJ2-7, with D perhaps matching TRBD2 (6 bases). V lost 5 bases to trimming and J lost 3 bases, with 20 bases between them. The V gene's germline CDR1 is MNHEY and CDR2 SMNVEV (reference sequence). This CDR3 contains 16 residues. CDR3: CASSTLQDYSFYEQYF. Written as DNA, the CDR3 is TGTGCCAGCAGTACTTTACAGGACTACTCGTTCTACGAGCAGTACTTC.

The chain employs TRBV9 and TRBJ1-1; 10 bases map to TRBD1. The CDR3 totals 15 residues. CDR1 is SGDLS, CDR2 YYNGEE, per germline. The ends lost 2 bases at V and 3 bases at J; junction bases unmatched: 4. This CDR3 is CASSVSDRGYTEAFF. CDR3 in DNA: TGTGCCAGCAGCGTTTCGGACAGGGGGTACACTGAAGCTTTCTTT.

The genes are TRBV19 and TRBJ2-2; possibly TRBD2 for D (6 bases). The germline CDR1 and CDR2 sequences are LNHDA and SQIVND (reference sequence). Trimming stripped 5 bases from V and 3 bases from J, with 13 bases between. This CDR3 contains 15 residues. The CDR3 region is CASSEMAGHTGELFF. The CDR3 DNA sequence: TGTGCCAGTAGTGAGATGGCGGGACACACCGGGGAGCTGTTTTTT. The full variable domain, rest sourced from reference TRBV19 and TRBJ2-2, is DGGITQSPKYLFRKEGQNVTLSCEQNLNHDAMYWYRQDPGQGLRLIYYSQIVNDFQKGDIAEGYSVSREKKESFPLTVTSAQKNPTAFYLCASSEMAGHTGELFFGEGSRLTVL.

The V and J genes are TRBV21-1 and TRBJ1-2; TRBD1 was called by the table and not checked on the DNA. TRBV21-1 is reported as a pseudogene. This CDR3 has 13 residues. The chain's CDR3 is CASTAWTGDGYTF. The DNA of the CDR3 is TGTGCCAGCACCGCTTGGACAGGGGACGGCTACACCTTC.

This clone was counted a few times. The V gene is TRBV6-2 or TRBV6-3, the J gene TRBJ2-7, with TRBD2 matching over 12 bases. V dropped 4 bases and J dropped 2; count of bases not matched to a gene: 6. This CDR3 is 16 amino acids long. Germline values: CDR1 MNHEY, CDR2 SVGEGT. CDR3 sequence: CASSSEGLAGPYEQYF. For the CDR3, the DNA is TGTGCCAGCAGTTCGGAGGGACTAGCGGGCCCCTACGAGCAGTACTTC.

This chain links TRBV19 with TRBJ2-7; 8 positions match TRBD2. Germline V CDR1 and CDR2: LNHDA, SQIVND (reference sequence). Trimming cost V 4 bases and J 7 bases; bases outside gene matches: 15. This CDR3 is built from 16 residues. The CDR3 DNA sequence: TGTGCCAGTAGTAGGCCGCGGTCTAGCGGGTTTAAGGAGCAGTACTTC. This encodes CASSRPRSSGFKEQYF.

The sample holds one count of this clone. The chain is built from TRBV6-5 and TRBJ1-4; D remains unclear. Looked up from germline, CDR1 is MNHEY and CDR2 is SVGAGI. V was cut by 0 bases and J by 13 bases, with 12 bases left in between. The CDR3 extends over 13 amino acids. CDR3 sequence: CASSYSTSHRLFF. CDR3 DNA sequence: TGTGCCAGCAGTTACTCGACATCGCACAGACTGTTTTTT.

The V and J genes are TRBV6-5 and TRBJ2-3, with TRBD1 matching over 8 bases. CDR3 length: 16 residues. Germline V gene data show CDR1 as MNHEY and CDR2 as SVGAGI. Unmatched junction bases numbered 4, after V lost 1 base and J lost 1 base. The CDR3 loop is CASSYYTTGGTDTQYF. The CDR3 bases are TGTGCCAGCAGTTACTATACGACAGGGGGCACAGATACGCAGTATTTT.

This clone was detected once. Other DNA sequences in the same sample also yield this CDR3. The chain joins TRBV9 to TRBJ2-7, with a tentative D call TRBD1 (5 bases). The V end was cut by 0 bases, the J end by 4 bases, with 11 bases between. The V gene's germline CDR1 is SGDLS and CDR2 YYNGEE. The CDR3 is 14 amino acids. The DNA of the CDR3 is TGTGCCAGCAGCGTAGAAGACAGTGGATACGAGCAGTACTTC. It yields the protein CASSVEDSGYEQYF.

V and J are TRBV11-3 and TRBJ2-7; possibly TRBD1 for D (5 bases). Germline V CDR1 and CDR2: SGHNT, YENEEA. V was pared by 2 bases and J by 4 bases, with 15 bases between. The CDR3 runs 15 residues. The chain's CDR3 is CASSLFRQSPYEQYF. CDR3 sequence (DNA): TGTGCCAGCAGCTTATTTAGACAGTCGCCGTACGAGCAGTACTTC.

This sequence joins TRBV5-6 and TRBJ2-4; the D is unclear. The germline V gene has CDR1 SGHDT and CDR2 YYEEEE. The CDR3 spans 18 residues. V gave up 1 base and J gave up 3 bases, with 20 bases separating them. The CDR3 loop is CASSLPRARGQVKNIQYF. The CDR3 DNA reads as TGTGCCAGCAGCTTGCCGCGTGCCCGTGGGCAGGTCAAAAACATTCAGTACTTC.

This clone was recorded only once. The CDR3 here is CASSLGLGTSGGVNEQFF. As DNA, the CDR3 is TGTGCCAGCAGCTTAGGACTCGGGACTAGCGGGGGAGTCAATGAGCAGTTCTTC. V is TRBV11-3 and J is TRBJ2-1; 14 positions agree with TRBD2. The CDR3 runs to 18 residues. Germline-derived CDR1 and CDR2 are SGHNT and YENEEA. The trim removed 1 base at V and 6 bases at J, leaving 8 bases unmatched.

The gene calls are TRBV4-3 and TRBJ2-7; tentative D call: TRBD1 (6 bases). The ends were cut back, 5 bases at V and 6 bases at J, with 14 bases in the middle. Germline CDR1 reads LGHNA; CDR2 reads YSLEER. CDR3 length: 13 residues. Here the CDR3 reads CASSVDRGTEQYF. CDR3 coding DNA: TGCGCCAGCAGCGTGGACAGAGGCACCGAGCAGTACTTC.

This clone was seen just once. The J gene is TRBJ1-1, the V gene TRBV5-1; D is ambiguous. V was clipped by 0 bases and J by 0 bases, with 9 bases between them. CDR1 is SGHRS and CDR2 is YFSETQ in the germline V gene. CDR3 length: 15 residues. CDR3 region: CASSLGGSLNTEAFF. CDR3 bases: TGCGCCAGCAGCTTGGGTGGCAGTTTGAACACTGAAGCTTTCTTT.

The chain is built from TRBV10-2 and TRBJ1-1; 7 nucleotides align to TRBD1. This CDR3 has 16 residues. Unmatched junction bases numbered 8, after V lost 4 bases and J lost 0 bases. The germline V gene encodes CDR1 WSHSY and CDR2 SAAADI. The CDR3 here is CASSVGDRAMNTEAFF. The CDR3 DNA sequence: TGCGCCAGCAGTGTTGGGGACAGAGCGATGAACACTGAAGCTTTCTTT.

The V call is TRBV30, the J call TRBJ1-2; D possibly corresponds to TRBD1 (5 bases). The CDR3 loop spans 15 amino acids. The ends were cut back, 3 bases at V and 3 bases at J, with 17 bases in the middle. The germline V gene has CDR1 GTSNPN and CDR2 SVGIG (reference sequence). Here the CDR3 reads CAWREGRARDYGYTF. The CDR3 region has the DNA TGTGCCTGGAGAGAAGGCCGGGCCAGGGACTATGGCTACACCTTC.

The gene calls are TRBV9 and TRBJ1-2; 7 bases match TRBD1. The CDR3 contains 14 residues. V lost 4 bases, J lost 8 bases, and 11 bases stayed unmatched. In germline, CDR1 is SGDLS, CDR2 YYNGEE. CDR3 sequence: CASSPSTGIDGYTF. In DNA form, the CDR3 reads TGTGCCAGCAGCCCATCGACAGGGATTGACGGCTACACCTTC.

The CDR3 loop reads CASSAVRDYNYEQYF. The CDR3 DNA follows: TGCGCCAGCAGCGCAGTCCGGGACTACAACTACGAGCAGTACTTC. The chain recombines TRBV10-1 with TRBJ2-7; the match to TRBD2 covers 7 bases. In germline, CDR1 is WNHNN, CDR2 SYGVQD (reference sequence). CDR3 length: 15 amino acids. V gave up 6 bases and J gave up 3 bases; unmatched junction bases: 11.

This clone appeared a few times. CDR3 in DNA: TGCGCCAGCAGCCAAGGCCTCGGGACACACAGTAATTCACCCCTCCACTTT. It is translated as CASSQGLGTHSNSPLHF. The V gene is TRBV4-1, the J gene TRBJ1-6, with D tentatively TRBD1 (6 bases). Germline loops: CDR1 MGHRA, CDR2 YSYEKL. The V and J ends lost 1 base and 6 bases respectively, with 16 bases between them. This CDR3 has 17 amino acids.

The V call is TRBV7-8, the J call TRBJ1-1, with D possibly TRBD1 on 6 matching bases. Germline V CDR1 and CDR2: SGHVS, FQNEAQ. The CDR3 consists of 19 residues. Trimming cost V 1 base and J 6 bases, with 27 bases left between them. CDR3 sequence reads: CASSLGFRGWANRESEAFF. Written as DNA, the CDR3 is TGTGCCAGCAGCTTAGGGTTCAGGGGCTGGGCTAACAGGGAGTCTGAAGCTTTCTTT.

The chain couples TRBV28 to TRBJ1-2; D unresolved. The CDR3 length is 12 residues. The germline V gene has CDR1 MDHEN and CDR2 SYDVKM. The germline V and J ends were trimmed by 4 bases and 2 bases, with 5 bases remaining between them. CDR3 DNA sequence: TGTGCCAGCAGTTCTAGGAACTATGGCTACACCTTC. It encodes CASSSRNYGYTF.

V gene TRBV7-3 combines with J gene TRBJ2-7; the match to TRBD1 covers 8 bases. With 5 bases clipped from V and 4 bases from J, the junction kept 10 bases outside the gene matches. Germline CDR1 SGHTA, CDR2 FQGTGA. The CDR3 is made up of 15 amino acids. The DNA of the CDR3 is TGTGCCAGCAGCCCAGGGGGCTCACAGCCGTACGAGCAGTACTTC. It encodes CASSPGGSQPYEQYF.

This chain connects TRBV29-1 to TRBJ2-2; TRBD2 aligns across 15 bases. This CDR3 has 16 amino acids. The germline CDR1 and CDR2 sequences are SQVTM and ANQGSEA. The J segment lost 6 bases and the V segment lost 6 bases, leaving 8 bases of the junction unmatched. The CDR3 reads CSVPGLAGGRAGELFF. CDR3 DNA sequence: TGCAGCGTCCCCGGACTAGCGGGAGGGAGGGCCGGGGAGCTGTTTTTT.

The rearrangement links TRBV6-2 or TRBV6-3 to TRBJ2-1, with D tentatively TRBD2 (6 bases). Germline V gives CDR1 MNHEY, CDR2 SVGEGT. The CDR3 spans 15 residues. V lost 4 bases to trimming and J lost 8 bases, with 18 bases between them. CDR3 in DNA: TGTGCCAGCAGTTCCCCAGGGAGGAAGAGAGATGAGCAGTTCTTC. This gives the protein CASSSPGRKRDEQFF.

The V call is TRBV18, the J call TRBJ1-3; weak D call: TRBD1 (5 bases). Germline V lookup: CDR1 KGHSH, CDR2 LQKENI. The CDR3 runs 14 residues. V gave up 8 bases and J gave up 0 bases, with 11 bases separating them. CDR3 in amino acids: CASRQPSSGNTIYF. The CDR3 DNA follows: TGTGCCAGCCGACAGCCGAGCTCTGGAAACACCATATATTTT.

The chain couples TRBV4-3 to TRBJ1-2, with unresolved D. The CDR3 length is 15 residues. V was shortened by 0 bases and J by 2 bases, with 10 bases between the two germline ends. Per the germline V gene, CDR1 is LGHNA and CDR2 is YSLEER. The CDR3 is CASSQDNGGNYGYTF. CDR3 in DNA: TGCGCCAGCAGCCAAGATAATGGCGGAAACTATGGCTACACCTTC.

V usage is TRBV9 and J usage is TRBJ2-2, with 11 bases identical to TRBD2. V lost 1 base, J lost 4 bases, and 6 bases stayed unmatched. CDR3 length: 17 amino acids. Germline V gene data show CDR1 as SGDLS and CDR2 as YYNGEE. The CDR3 spells CASSVQRLAGSTGELFF. For the CDR3, the DNA is TGTGCCAGCAGCGTACAGCGACTAGCGGGGAGCACCGGGGAGCTGTTTTTT.

The genes are TRBV2 and TRBJ1-4; TRBD1 is a possible D gene (6 bases). Germline V gives CDR1 SNHLY, CDR2 FYNNEI. This CDR3 has 12 residues. V lost 6 bases and J 8 bases, leaving 10 bases between the germline ends. The CDR3, as DNA: TGTGCCAGCAGACAGGGTGGCGAAAAACTGTTTTTT. Translating it yields CASRQGGEKLFF.

The V call is TRBV10-1, the J call TRBJ2-1, with TRBD2 matching 8 bases. CDR1 is WNHNN, CDR2 SYGVQD, per germline (reference sequence). V lost 7 bases, J lost 1 base, and 3 bases stayed unmatched. CDR3 length equals 14 residues. The CDR3: CASNAGGSYNEQFF. In DNA form, the CDR3 reads TGCGCCAGCAACGCGGGGGGTTCCTACAATGAGCAGTTCTTC.

V usage is TRBV12-2 and J usage is TRBJ2-1; the listed D gene, TRBD2, was not tested against the DNA. TRBV12-2 corresponds to a pseudogene. The length of the CDR3 is 18 residues. CDR3 residues: CASRLGRLAGNVSGEQFF. CDR3 in DNA: TGTGCAAGTCGCTTAGGAAGACTAGCGGGGAATGTATCAGGTGAGCAGTTCTTC.